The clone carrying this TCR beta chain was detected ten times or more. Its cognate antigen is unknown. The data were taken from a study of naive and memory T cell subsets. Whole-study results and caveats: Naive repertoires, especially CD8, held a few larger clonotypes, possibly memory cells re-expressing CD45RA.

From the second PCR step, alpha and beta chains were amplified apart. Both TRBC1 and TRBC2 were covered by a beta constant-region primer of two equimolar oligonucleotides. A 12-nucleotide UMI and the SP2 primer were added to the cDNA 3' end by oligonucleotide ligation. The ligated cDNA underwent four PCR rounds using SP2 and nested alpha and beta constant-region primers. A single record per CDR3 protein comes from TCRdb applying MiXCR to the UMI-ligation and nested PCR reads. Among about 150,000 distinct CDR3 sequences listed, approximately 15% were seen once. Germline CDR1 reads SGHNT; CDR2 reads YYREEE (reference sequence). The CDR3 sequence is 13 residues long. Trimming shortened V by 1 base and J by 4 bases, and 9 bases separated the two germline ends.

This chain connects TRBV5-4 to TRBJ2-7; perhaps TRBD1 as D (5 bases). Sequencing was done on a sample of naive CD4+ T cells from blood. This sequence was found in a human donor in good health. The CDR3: CASSLPSGYEQYF. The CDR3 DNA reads TGTGCCAGCAGCTTGCCCTCAGGGTACGAGCAGTACTTC. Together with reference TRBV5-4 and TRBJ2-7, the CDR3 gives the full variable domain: ETGVTQSPTHLIKTRGQQVTLRCSSQSGHNTVSWYQQALGQGPQFIFQYYREEENGRGNFPPRFSGLQFPNYSSELNVNALELDDSALYLCASSLPSGYEQYFGPGTRLTVT.